This paragraph reports one T cell receptor (beta chain). Its matching antigen is unknown. A universal primer site was added by template switching, and unique molecular identifiers were carried by the cDNA. MiXCR was run by TCRdb on the 5' RACE reads, yielding one entry per CDR3 protein. Of about 1.7 million distinct CDR3 sequences listed, around 29% were seen once; the top ten hold about 0.27%. V lost 5 bases, J lost 4 bases, and 11 bases lay in between. The germline gives CDR1 LNHNV, CDR2 YYDKDF (reference sequence). The CDR3 has 13 residues. The sample belongs to a study of identical twins. Findings and caveats of the study: Models underestimated TCR alpha sharing (out-of-frame) in monozygotic twins.

The chain carries TRBV15 and TRBJ1-2; no reliable D call. Specimen: cord blood. This receptor was obtained from a newborn girl in good health. CDR3 coding DNA: TGTGCCACCAGCCCCCGAGATAGCTATGGCTACACCTTC. This sequence encodes CATSPRDSYGYTF.